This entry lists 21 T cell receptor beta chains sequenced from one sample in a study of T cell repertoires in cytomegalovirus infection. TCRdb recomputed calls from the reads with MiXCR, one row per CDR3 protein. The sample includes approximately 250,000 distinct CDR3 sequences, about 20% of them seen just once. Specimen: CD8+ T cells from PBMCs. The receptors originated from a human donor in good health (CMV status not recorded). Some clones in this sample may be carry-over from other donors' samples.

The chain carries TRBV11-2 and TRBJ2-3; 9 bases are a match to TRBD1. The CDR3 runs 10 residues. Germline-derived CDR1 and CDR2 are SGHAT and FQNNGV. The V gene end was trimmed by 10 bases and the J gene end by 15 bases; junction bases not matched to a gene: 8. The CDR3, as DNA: TGTGCCAACAGGGGGGACAGGGCATATTTT. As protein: CANRGDRAYF. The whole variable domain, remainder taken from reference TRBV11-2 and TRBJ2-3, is EAGVAQSPRYKIIEKRQSVAFWCNPISGHATLYWYQQILGQGPKLLIQFQNNGVVDDSQLPKDRFSAERLKGVDSTLKIQPAKLEDSAVYLCANRGDRAYFGPGTRLTVL.

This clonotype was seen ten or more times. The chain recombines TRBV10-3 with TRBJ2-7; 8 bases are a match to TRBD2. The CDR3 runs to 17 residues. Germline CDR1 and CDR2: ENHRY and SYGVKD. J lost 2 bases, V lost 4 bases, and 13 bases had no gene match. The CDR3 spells CAISGGGAGASTYEQYF. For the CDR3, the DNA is TGTGCCATCAGTGGCGGAGGAGCGGGGGCGAGCACCTACGAGCAGTACTTC.

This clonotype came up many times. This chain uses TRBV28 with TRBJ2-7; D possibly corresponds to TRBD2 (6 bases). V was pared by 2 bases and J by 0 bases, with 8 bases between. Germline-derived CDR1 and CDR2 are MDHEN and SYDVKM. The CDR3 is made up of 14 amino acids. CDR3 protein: CASSLAGSSYEQYF. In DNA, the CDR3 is TGTGCCAGCAGTTTAGCCGGGAGCTCCTACGAGCAGTACTTC.

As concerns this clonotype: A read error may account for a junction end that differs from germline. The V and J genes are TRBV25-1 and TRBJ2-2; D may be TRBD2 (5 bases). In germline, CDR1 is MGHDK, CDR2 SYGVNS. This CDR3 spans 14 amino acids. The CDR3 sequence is CASSEQAHTGELVF. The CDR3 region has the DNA TGTGCCAGCAGTGAACAGGCGCACACCGGGGAGCTGGTTTTT.

The CDR3 DNA sequence: TGTGCCAGTAGTACGATCGGGGCTGCTAATGAAAAACTGTTTTTT. This translates into CASSTIGAANEKLFF. This chain connects TRBV19 to TRBJ1-4, with D tentatively TRBD1 (5 bases). The length of the CDR3 is 15 residues. Trimming left V 4 bases short and J 3 bases short, with 12 bases between. Germline V gene data show CDR1 as LNHDA and CDR2 as SQIVND (reference sequence).

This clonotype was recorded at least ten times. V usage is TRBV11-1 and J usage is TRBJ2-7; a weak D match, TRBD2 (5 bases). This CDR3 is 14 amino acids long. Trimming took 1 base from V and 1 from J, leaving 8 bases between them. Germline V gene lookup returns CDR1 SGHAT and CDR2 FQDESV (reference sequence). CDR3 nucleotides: TGTGCCAGCAGCTTAGTTCCGGGGTCCTACGAGCAGTACTTC. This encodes CASSLVPGSYEQYF.

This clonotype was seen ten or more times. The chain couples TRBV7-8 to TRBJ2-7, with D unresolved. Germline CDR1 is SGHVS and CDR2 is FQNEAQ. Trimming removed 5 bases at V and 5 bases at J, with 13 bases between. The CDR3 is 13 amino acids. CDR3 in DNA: TGTGCCAGCAGCCCCAGAGTGGACGACGAGCAGTACTTC. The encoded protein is CASSPRVDDEQYF.

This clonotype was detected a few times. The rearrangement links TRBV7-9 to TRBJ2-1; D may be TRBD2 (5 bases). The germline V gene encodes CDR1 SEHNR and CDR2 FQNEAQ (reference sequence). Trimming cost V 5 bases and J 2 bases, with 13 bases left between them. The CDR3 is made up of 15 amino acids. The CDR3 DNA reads TGTGCCAGCAGCGACGGACTTCAGCCCTACAATGAGCAGTTCTTC. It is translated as CASSDGLQPYNEQFF.

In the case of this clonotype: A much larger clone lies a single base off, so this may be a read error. CDR3 nucleotide sequence: TGTGCCAGCAGCACGGGACTAGAGGCAGATATGCAGTATTTT. This codes for CASSTGLEADMQYF. The chain carries TRBV28 and TRBJ2-3, with 8 bases aligning to TRBD2. The CDR3 extends over 14 amino acids. Germline CDR1 MDHEN, CDR2 SYDVKM.

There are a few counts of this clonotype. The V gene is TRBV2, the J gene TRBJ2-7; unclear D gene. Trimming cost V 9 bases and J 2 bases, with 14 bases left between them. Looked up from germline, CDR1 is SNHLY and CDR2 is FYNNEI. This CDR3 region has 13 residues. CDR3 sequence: CARAPTDTYEQYF. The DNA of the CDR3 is TGTGCCAGGGCCCCGACCGATACCTACGAGCAGTACTTC.

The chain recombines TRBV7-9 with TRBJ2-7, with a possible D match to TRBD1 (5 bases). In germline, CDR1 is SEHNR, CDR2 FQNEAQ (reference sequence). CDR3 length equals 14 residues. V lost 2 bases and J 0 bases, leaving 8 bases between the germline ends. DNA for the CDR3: TGTGCCAGCAGCTTACTAGGGGACTCCTACGAGCAGTACTTC. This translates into CASSLLGDSYEQYF.

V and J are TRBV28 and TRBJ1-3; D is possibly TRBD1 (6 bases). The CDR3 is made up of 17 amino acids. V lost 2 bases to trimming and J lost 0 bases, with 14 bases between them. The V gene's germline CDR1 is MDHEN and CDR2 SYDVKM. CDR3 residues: CASSLGTRAPSGNTIYF. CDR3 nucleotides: TGTGCCAGCAGTTTAGGGACAAGGGCCCCCTCTGGAAACACCATATATTTT.

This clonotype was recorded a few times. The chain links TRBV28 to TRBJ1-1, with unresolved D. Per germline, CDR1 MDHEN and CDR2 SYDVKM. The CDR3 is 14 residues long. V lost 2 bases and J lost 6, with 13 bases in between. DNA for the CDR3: TGTGCCAGCAGTTTAGCCGGATCGGCTGCTGAAGCTTTCTTT. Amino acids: CASSLAGSAAEAFF.

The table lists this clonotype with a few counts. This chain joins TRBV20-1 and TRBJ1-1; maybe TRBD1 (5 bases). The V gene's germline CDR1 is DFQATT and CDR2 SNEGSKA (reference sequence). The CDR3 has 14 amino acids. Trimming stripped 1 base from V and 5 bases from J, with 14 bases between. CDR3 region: CSARGPRVETEAFF. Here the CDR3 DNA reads TGCAGTGCTAGAGGCCCCAGGGTGGAGACTGAAGCTTTCTTT.

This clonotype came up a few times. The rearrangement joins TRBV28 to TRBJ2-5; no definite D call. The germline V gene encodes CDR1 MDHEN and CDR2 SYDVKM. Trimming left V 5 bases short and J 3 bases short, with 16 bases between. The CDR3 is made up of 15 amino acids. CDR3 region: CASSTPIKPKETQYF. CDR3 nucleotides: TGTGCCAGCAGTACACCAATCAAGCCAAAAGAGACCCAGTACTTC.

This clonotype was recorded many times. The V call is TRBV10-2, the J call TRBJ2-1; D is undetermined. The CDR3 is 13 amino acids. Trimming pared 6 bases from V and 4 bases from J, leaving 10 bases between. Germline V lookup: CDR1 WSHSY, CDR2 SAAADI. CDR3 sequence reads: CASREERYNEQFF. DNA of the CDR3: TGCGCCAGCAGGGAAGAACGATACAATGAGCAGTTCTTC.

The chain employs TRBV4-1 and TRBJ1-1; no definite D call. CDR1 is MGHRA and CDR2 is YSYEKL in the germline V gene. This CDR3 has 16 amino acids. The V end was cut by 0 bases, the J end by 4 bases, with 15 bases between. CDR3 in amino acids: CASSQERQPWGTEAFF. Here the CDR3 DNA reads TGCGCCAGCAGCCAAGAGAGACAACCCTGGGGCACTGAAGCTTTCTTT.

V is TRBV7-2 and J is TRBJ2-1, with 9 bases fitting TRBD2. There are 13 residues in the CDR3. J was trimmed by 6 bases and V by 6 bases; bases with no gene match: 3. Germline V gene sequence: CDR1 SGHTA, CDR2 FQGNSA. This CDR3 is CASRRGGGNEQFF. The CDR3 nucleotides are TGTGCCAGCAGGCGGGGGGGCGGCAATGAGCAGTTCTTC.

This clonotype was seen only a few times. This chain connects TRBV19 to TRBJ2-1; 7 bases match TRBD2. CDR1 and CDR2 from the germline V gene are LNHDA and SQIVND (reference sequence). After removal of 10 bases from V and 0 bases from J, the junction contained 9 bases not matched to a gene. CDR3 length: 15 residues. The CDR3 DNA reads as TGTGCCACCTCCCGGGGCGGGAGCTCCTACAATGAGCAGTTCTTC. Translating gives CATSRGGSSYNEQFF.

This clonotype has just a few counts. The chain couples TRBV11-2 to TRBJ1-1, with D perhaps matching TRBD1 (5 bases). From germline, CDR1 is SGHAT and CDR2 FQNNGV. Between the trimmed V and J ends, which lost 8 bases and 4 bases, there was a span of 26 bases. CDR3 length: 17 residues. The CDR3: CASGDSQAGGVATEAFF. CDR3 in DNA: TGTGCCAGCGGAGACAGCCAAGCCGGGGGAGTCGCCACTGAAGCTTTCTTT. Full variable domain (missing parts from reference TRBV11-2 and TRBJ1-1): EAGVAQSPRYKIIEKRQSVAFWCNPISGHATLYWYQQILGQGPKLLIQFQNNGVVDDSQLPKDRFSAERLKGVDSTLKIQPAKLEDSAVYLCASGDSQAGGVATEAFFGQGTRLTVV.

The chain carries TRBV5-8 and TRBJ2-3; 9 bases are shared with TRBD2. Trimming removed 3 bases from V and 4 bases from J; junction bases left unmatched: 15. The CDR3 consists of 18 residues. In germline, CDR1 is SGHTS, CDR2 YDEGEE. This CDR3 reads CASSSSLIEREAPDTQYF. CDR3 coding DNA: TGTGCCAGCAGCTCCTCCTTAATAGAGCGGGAGGCCCCAGATACGCAGTATTTT.